This T cell receptor beta chain was identified in a study of T cell responses to AZD1222 COVID-19 vaccine. Study-level points and caveats: In a largely white British group with more females than males, clonal diversity was possibly underestimated.

Regarding this clone: Its target is not known.

TCRdb keeps only in-frame clones here, not all; method: immunoSEQ multiplex PCR. The sample includes some 120,000 clones, 89% of them seen just once. CDR1 is SGHVS, CDR2 FQNEAQ, per germline. The CDR3 has 14 residues. The V gene lost 1 base and the J gene lost 6 bases, with 12 bases spanning the gap. The receptor was derived from an adult in good health. The genes are TRBV7-8 and TRBJ1-2; possible D gene TRBD1, 6 bases. The input for sequencing was peripheral blood, taken on day 0 of AZD1222 vaccination. The CDR3 loop reads CASSLVSGGDGYTF. DNA for the CDR3: TGTGCCAGCAGCTTAGTGTCGGGGGGCGATGGCTACACCTTC.